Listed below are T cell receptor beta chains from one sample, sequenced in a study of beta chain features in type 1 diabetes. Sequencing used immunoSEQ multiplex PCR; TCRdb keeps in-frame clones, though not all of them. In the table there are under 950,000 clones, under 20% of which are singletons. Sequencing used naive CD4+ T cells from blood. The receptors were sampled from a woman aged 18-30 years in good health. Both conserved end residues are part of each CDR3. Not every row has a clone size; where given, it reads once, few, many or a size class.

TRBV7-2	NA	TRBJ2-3	CASSYTGHRTDTQYF
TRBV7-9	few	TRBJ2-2	CASSLGQLNTGELFF
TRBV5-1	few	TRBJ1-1	CASSLILSTTPIRVDTEAFF
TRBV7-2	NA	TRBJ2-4	CASSFSGAKNIQYF
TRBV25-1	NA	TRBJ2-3	CASSARTSGGRGTQYF
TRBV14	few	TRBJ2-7	CASSRGEVSYEQYF
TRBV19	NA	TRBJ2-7	CASSIDPMEEQYF
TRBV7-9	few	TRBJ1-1	CASSARGGGRANTEAFF
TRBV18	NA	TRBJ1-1	CASSGPRGSMNTEAFF
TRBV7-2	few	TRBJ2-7	CASSLDPGSSYEQYF
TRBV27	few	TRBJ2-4	CASSLIGGRNIQYF
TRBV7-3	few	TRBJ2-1	CASSLNPRGSSDEQFF
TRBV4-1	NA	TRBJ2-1	CASSQVGTSHHEQFF
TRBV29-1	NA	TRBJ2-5	CSARLAGVKETQYF
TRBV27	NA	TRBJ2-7	CASSTAGGEVQYF
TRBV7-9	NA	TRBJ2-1	CASSPASGSTLNEQFF
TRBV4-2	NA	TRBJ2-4	CASSPYTSGSPPFLAKNIQYF
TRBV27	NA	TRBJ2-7	CASSLSCLAGEVDEQYF
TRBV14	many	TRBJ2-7	CASRAGVEQYF
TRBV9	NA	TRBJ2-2	CASSTRPGVANNTGELFF
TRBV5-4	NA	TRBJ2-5	CASSTGGNTQETQYF
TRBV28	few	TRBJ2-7	CASSTLGRTSGLEEQYF
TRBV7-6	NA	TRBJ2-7	CASSSARVASAYEQYF
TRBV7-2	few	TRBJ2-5	CASSLHGLAGTQETQYF
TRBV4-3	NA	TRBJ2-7	CASSQESGHAYEQYF
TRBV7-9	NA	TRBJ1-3	CASSLGDSRRNTIYF
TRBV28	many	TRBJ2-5	CASSSGQQETQYF